This is a list of T cell receptor beta chains from one sample in a study of blood T cells in healthy people across ages. One entry per CDR3 protein, called by TCRdb with MiXCR from the 5' RACE reads. The data show about 640,000 distinct CDR3 sequences, roughly 30% seen once. Input material: blood. These receptors were obtained from a woman aged 80 or older in good health. The CDR3 runs from the conserved cysteine through the conserved F or W. D genes are given only for firm matches. Not every row has a clone size; where given, it reads once, few, many or a size class.

v_gene: TRBV5-1; len: 14; abundance: .; j_gene: TRBJ2-1; d_gene: TRBD2; CDR3aa: CASSGTSVYNEQFF; CDR3nt: TGCGCCAGCAGCGGGACTAGCGTCTACAATGAGCAGTTCTTC
v_gene: TRBV12-3/TRBV12-4; len: 14; abundance: .; j_gene: TRBJ2-3; d_gene: TRBD2; CDR3aa: CASRLAGGADVQYF; CDR3nt: TGTGCCAGCAGACTAGCGGGGGGCGCAGATGTGCAATATTTT
v_gene: TRBV30; len: 14; abundance: many; j_gene: TRBJ2-1; d_gene: .; CDR3aa: CAWTLGGQYNEQFF; CDR3nt: TGTGCCTGGACCCTAGGAGGACAGTACAATGAGCAGTTCTTC
v_gene: TRBV10-3; len: 12; abundance: .; j_gene: TRBJ2-1; d_gene: .; CDR3aa: CAISQSGNEQFF; CDR3nt: TGTGCCATCAGCCAATCAGGGAATGAGCAGTTCTTC
v_gene: TRBV7-9; len: 13; abundance: many; j_gene: TRBJ1-2; d_gene: .; CDR3aa: CASSPSGSYGYTF; CDR3nt: TGTGCCAGCAGCCCTTCGGGGTCCTATGGCTACACCTTC
v_gene: TRBV3-1; len: 18; abundance: many; j_gene: TRBJ2-6; d_gene: .; CDR3aa: CASSQDRARISGANVLTF; CDR3nt: TGTGCCAGCAGCCAAGATAGGGCAAGGATTTCTGGGGCCAACGTCCTGACTTTC
v_gene: TRBV6-2/TRBV6-3; len: 11; abundance: many; j_gene: TRBJ2-1; d_gene: .; CDR3aa: CASSGRDPPFF; CDR3nt: TGTGCCAGCAGTGGCAGGGACCCCCCGTTCTTC
v_gene: TRBV9; len: 15; abundance: few; j_gene: TRBJ2-7; d_gene: .; CDR3aa: CASSKEIRSYNEQYF; CDR3nt: TGTGCCAGCAGTAAGGAGATTAGGTCCTACAATGAGCAGTACTTC
v_gene: TRBV12-3/TRBV12-4; len: 13; abundance: once; j_gene: TRBJ2-3; d_gene: .; CDR3aa: CASSLRDAGTQYF; CDR3nt: TGTGCCAGCAGTTTACGCGACGCAGGTACGCAGTATTTT
v_gene: TRBV2; len: 15; abundance: many; j_gene: TRBJ2-1; d_gene: TRBD2; CDR3aa: CASSGGTSGYNEQFF; CDR3nt: TGTGCCAGCAGCGGTGGGACTAGCGGGTACAATGAGCAGTTCTTC
v_gene: TRBV20-1; len: 12; abundance: many; j_gene: TRBJ1-2; d_gene: TRBD1; CDR3aa: CSAHRGNYGYTF; CDR3nt: TGCAGTGCTCACAGGGGAAACTATGGCTACACCTTC
v_gene: TRBV6-1; len: 18; abundance: .; j_gene: TRBJ1-5; d_gene: .; CDR3aa: CASISGGVTGYSNQPQHF; CDR3nt: TGTGCCAGCATAAGTGGCGGGGTAACAGGTTATAGCAATCAGCCCCAGCATTTT
v_gene: TRBV7-9; len: 17; abundance: many; j_gene: TRBJ1-2; d_gene: .; CDR3aa: CASSPGREDYRNYGYTF; CDR3nt: TGTGCCAGCAGCCCCGGGAGGGAGGACTATCGTAACTATGGCTACACCTTC
v_gene: TRBV24-1; len: 15; abundance: many; j_gene: TRBJ2-1; d_gene: TRBD2; CDR3aa: CATSYSGGSYNEQFF; CDR3nt: TGTGCCACCAGTTATAGCGGGGGCTCCTACAATGAGCAGTTCTTC
v_gene: TRBV2; len: 14; abundance: .; j_gene: TRBJ2-2; d_gene: .; CDR3aa: CASSGSAPTGELFF; CDR3nt: TGTGCCAGCAGTGGGTCAGCACCCACCGGGGAGCTGTTTTTT
v_gene: TRBV6-1; len: 13; abundance: many; j_gene: TRBJ1-1; d_gene: .; CDR3aa: CASSAGADTEAFF; CDR3nt: TGTGCCAGCAGTGCTGGGGCCGACACTGAAGCTTTCTTT
v_gene: TRBV2; len: 13; abundance: .; j_gene: TRBJ1-5; d_gene: .; CDR3aa: CASSPGTHQPQHF; CDR3nt: TGTGCCAGCAGTCCCGGTACCCATCAGCCCCAGCATTTT
v_gene: TRBV5-1; len: 15; abundance: .; j_gene: TRBJ2-5; d_gene: .; CDR3aa: CASSLTAKGLGEQYF; CDR3nt: TGCGCCAGCAGCTTGACAGCGAAGGGGTTGGGTGAGCAGTACTTC
v_gene: TRBV9; len: 20; abundance: few; j_gene: TRBJ2-1; d_gene: TRBD2; CDR3aa: CASSVGVLAGGRPLAHEQFF; CDR3nt: TGTGCCAGCAGCGTAGGGGTACTAGCGGGGGGAAGGCCACTGGCTCATGAGCAGTTCTTC
v_gene: TRBV28; len: 13; abundance: .; j_gene: TRBJ1-4; d_gene: .; CDR3aa: CASSVGSGEKLFF; CDR3nt: TGTGCCAGCAGTGTGGGCTCGGGTGAAAAACTGTTTTTT
v_gene: TRBV7-2; len: 18; abundance: many; j_gene: TRBJ2-3; d_gene: TRBD2; CDR3aa: CASSQLRLAGARTDTQYF; CDR3nt: TGTGCCAGCAGCCAGTTAAGACTAGCGGGGGCCCGCACAGATACGCAGTATTTT
v_gene: TRBV7-2; len: 15; abundance: few; j_gene: TRBJ1-6; d_gene: .; CDR3aa: CASSPSSIRNSPLHF; CDR3nt: TGTGCCAGCAGCCCCAGTAGTATTCGGAATTCACCCCTCCACTTT
v_gene: TRBV29-1; len: 11; abundance: many; j_gene: TRBJ1-2; d_gene: .; CDR3aa: CSVPTPSGYTF; CDR3nt: TGCAGCGTTCCCACCCCGAGCGGCTACACCTTC
v_gene: TRBV7-2; len: 15; abundance: .; j_gene: TRBJ2-3; d_gene: .; CDR3aa: CASSRNSRDTDTQYF; CDR3nt: TGTGCCAGCAGCCGGAACAGCAGAGACACAGATACGCAGTATTTT
v_gene: TRBV7-8; len: 15; abundance: .; j_gene: TRBJ2-7; d_gene: TRBD2; CDR3aa: CASSKVGLAFNEQYF; CDR3nt: TGTGCCAGCAGTAAGGTGGGACTAGCATTCAATGAGCAGTACTTC
v_gene: TRBV6-5; len: 13; abundance: many; j_gene: TRBJ1-5; d_gene: .; CDR3aa: CASRGRQNQPQHF; CDR3nt: TGTGCCAGCAGGGGCAGACAAAATCAGCCCCAGCATTTT
v_gene: TRBV12-3/TRBV12-4; len: 14; abundance: many; j_gene: TRBJ1-1; d_gene: .; CDR3aa: CASSLSGRNTEAFF; CDR3nt: TGTGCCAGCAGTCTCTCAGGGAGGAACACTGAAGCTTTCTTT
v_gene: TRBV3-1; len: 14; abundance: many; j_gene: TRBJ1-6; d_gene: .; CDR3aa: CASSHASENSPLHF; CDR3nt: TGTGCCAGCAGCCACGCCAGCGAAAATTCACCCCTCCACTTT
v_gene: TRBV7-2; len: 16; abundance: once; j_gene: TRBJ2-5; d_gene: TRBD2; CDR3aa: CASSWVAGVIQETQYF; CDR3nt: TGTGCCAGCAGCTGGGTGGCGGGGGTGATCCAAGAGACCCAGTACTTC
v_gene: TRBV9; len: 14; abundance: .; j_gene: TRBJ2-2; d_gene: .; CDR3aa: CASRRDGNTGELFF; CDR3nt: TGTGCCAGCAGACGGGACGGAAACACCGGGGAGCTGTTTTTT